The 21 T cell receptor beta chains presented below share a single source sample, sequenced in a study of regulatory T cells in long-lasting Graves disease. Time point meaning: newly diagnosed GD, antithyroid drugs for less than 3 months. Researchers made the TCR library from RNA that was extracted from PBMCs. To make TCR beta libraries, researchers used iRepertoire HTBI primers and Arm-PCR of CDR3 regions. TCRdb re-derived calls from the multiplex PCR reads in MiXCR, one entry per CDR3 protein. This sample has about 620,000 distinct CDR3 sequences, with approximately 15% found just once. The same data also contributed to another study, on T cells in Graves' hyperthyroidism and ophthalmopathy.

Specimen: peripheral blood mononuclear cells (PBMCs), collected at new diagnosis, from a patient treated with antithyroid drugs. Receptors originate from a woman aged 25-40 years with Graves disease.

The table lists this clonotype with a few counts. V usage is TRBV7-9 and J usage is TRBJ2-1, with D unresolved. The V end was cut by 5 bases, the J end by 12 bases, with 11 bases between. The CDR3 spans 11 residues. The V gene's germline CDR1 is SEHNR and CDR2 FQNEAQ (reference sequence). The CDR3 protein is CASSGPKGQFF. The CDR3 coding sequence is TGTGCCAGCAGCGGCCCCAAGGGGCAGTTCTTC.

This clonotype has ten or more counts. In DNA form, the CDR3 reads TGCAGCGTTGCACCTTTAGAGACCCAGTACTTC. Its translation is CSVAPLETQYF. The chain recombines TRBV29-1 with TRBJ2-5; unclear D gene. Deletions cut 4 bases from V and 4 bases from J, with 7 bases between. There are 11 residues in the CDR3. Germline CDR1 reads SQVTM; CDR2 reads ANQGSEA.

This clonotype was seen a few times. The chain couples TRBV5-1 to TRBJ1-3; D is ambiguous. The V and J ends lost 3 bases and 0 bases respectively, with 10 bases between them. Germline-derived CDR1 and CDR2 are SGHRS and YFSETQ. The CDR3 is 15 residues long. The CDR3: CASSSDAFSGNTIYF. CDR3 DNA: TGCGCCAGCAGCTCGGACGCTTTCTCTGGAAACACCATATATTTT.

The rearrangement uses TRBV19 and TRBJ2-2; D uncertain. CDR3 size: 16 residues. Germline V gives CDR1 LNHDA, CDR2 SQIVND (reference sequence). The V gene lost 4 bases and the J gene lost 5 bases, with 17 bases spanning the gap. The CDR3 spells CASSTSLGVATGELFF. DNA of the CDR3: TGTGCCAGTAGTACCTCGTTGGGTGTTGCTACCGGGGAGCTGTTTTTT. Looking up the rest from reference TRBV19 and TRBJ2-2 gives the full variable domain: DGGITQSPKYLFRKEGQNVTLSCEQNLNHDAMYWYRQDPGQGLRLIYYSQIVNDFQKGDIAEGYSVSREKKESFPLTVTSAQKNPTAFYLCASSTSLGVATGELFFGEGSRLTVL.

This clonotype showed up many times. This rearrangement joins TRBV6-1 to TRBJ1-6; TRBD1 might be the D (6 bases). Germline CDR1 reads MNHNS; CDR2 reads SASEGT. Trimming cost V 6 bases and J 8 bases, with 11 bases left between them. The CDR3 covers 13 residues. CDR3 in amino acids: CASSRSGDSPLHF. The CDR3 bases are TGTGCCAGCAGCCGTTCAGGGGATTCACCCCTCCACTTT.

This clonotype was found many times. This chain connects TRBV9 to TRBJ1-5; D may be TRBD1 (6 bases). V dropped 5 bases and J dropped 3 bases, with 15 bases sitting between them. Germline V CDR1 and CDR2: SGDLS, YYNGEE. The CDR3 contains 15 residues. The CDR3 reads CASSGLGGNNQPQHF. The CDR3 DNA sequence: TGTGCCAGCAGTGGACTAGGGGGGAACAATCAGCCCCAGCATTTT.

A word on this clonotype: A much larger clone lies one base from this, so it may be a read error. V usage is TRBV7-6 and J usage is TRBJ2-3; TRBD1 might be the D (6 bases). This CDR3 spans 14 amino acids. CDR1 is SGHVS, CDR2 FNYEAQ, per germline. The CDR3 DNA is TGTGCCAGCAGCTTAGGAGGGGGTTCGGATACGCTGTATTTT. Protein: CASSLGGGSDTLYF.

This clonotype was recorded at least ten times. The chain joins TRBV3-1 to TRBJ1-2, with TRBD1 matching 8 bases. The trim removed 1 base at V and 8 bases at J, leaving 9 bases unmatched. Germline-derived CDR1 and CDR2 are LGHDT and YNNKEL (reference sequence). The CDR3 has 15 residues. CDR3 DNA sequence: TGTGCCAGCAGCCAAGGACAGGGGATGGTGAGAGGCTACACCTTC. Translation: CASSQGQGMVRGYTF.

The rearrangement uses TRBV3-1 and TRBJ2-1; 11 bases are a match to TRBD1. Germline loops: CDR1 LGHDT, CDR2 YNNKEL (reference sequence). The CDR3 runs 15 residues. V shed 6 bases, J shed 6 bases, and the junction held 7 bases outside the gene matches. The CDR3 DNA reads TGTGCCAGCAGACTCACCGGGACAGGGGGCAATGAGCAGTTCTTC. This translates into CASRLTGTGGNEQFF.

This clonotype was counted between two and nine times. This rearrangement joins TRBV7-9 to TRBJ1-5; possible D gene TRBD1, 6 bases. CDR3 size: 16 residues. Per the germline V gene, CDR1 is SEHNR and CDR2 is FQNEAQ (reference sequence). Trimming took 7 bases from V and 2 from J, leaving 18 bases between them. For the CDR3, the DNA is TGTGCCAGCACGACCTCCGGGGGGCGCGGCAATCAGCCCCAGCATTTT. Its translation: CASTTSGGRGNQPQHF.

This clonotype was counted many times. The rearrangement joins TRBV12-3 or TRBV12-4 to TRBJ1-1, with D possibly TRBD1 on 5 matching bases. The CDR3 consists of 14 residues. The V end lost 6 bases, the J end lost 0 bases, and 11 bases lay between the germline ends. In DNA, the CDR3 is TGTGCCAGCAGCTTTCAGGGAGTGAACACTGAAGCTTTCTTT. Its protein product is CASSFQGVNTEAFF.

This clonotype was picked up many times. The chain couples TRBV3-1 to TRBJ1-1; unclear D gene. Trimming removed 3 bases from V and 0 bases from J, with 5 bases in between. The CDR3 loop spans 13 amino acids. Germline values: CDR1 LGHDT, CDR2 YNNKEL (reference sequence). CDR3 in amino acids: CASSQTLNTEAFF. The CDR3, as DNA: TGTGCCAGCAGCCAGACCCTGAACACTGAAGCTTTCTTT.

There are many counts of this clonotype. The chain combines TRBV28 with TRBJ2-1; TRBD2 agrees at 10 bases. There are 16 residues in the CDR3. The germline V gene has CDR1 MDHEN and CDR2 SYDVKM. J was trimmed by 3 bases and V by 6 bases; bases with no gene match: 8. The CDR3 DNA reads as TGTGCCAGCAGCTTAGGTGCTAGCGGGAGCTACAATGAGCAGTTCTTC. It codes for CASSLGASGSYNEQFF.

The gene calls are TRBV20-1 and TRBJ1-1, with D tentatively TRBD1 (5 bases). This CDR3 is 15 amino acids long. Trimming removed 2 bases at V and 1 base at J, with 14 bases between. Germline V gene lookup returns CDR1 DFQATT and CDR2 SNEGSKA (reference sequence). CDR3 region: CSARRTEGPNTEAFF. As DNA, the CDR3 is TGCAGTGCTAGAAGAACGGAGGGGCCGAACACTGAAGCTTTCTTT.

This clonotype has at least ten counts. CDR3 sequence (DNA): TGTGCCAGCAGACGAACCGGGACTAGCCCTAACACCGGGGAGCTGTTTTTT. This encodes CASRRTGTSPNTGELFF. V usage is TRBV28 and J usage is TRBJ2-2; 9 bases are shared with TRBD2. The CDR3 is 17 residues long. V shed 6 bases and J 2 bases; nucleotides not matched to a gene: 10. CDR1 and CDR2 (germline): MDHEN, SYDVKM.

The chain couples TRBV27 to TRBJ2-7; D unresolved. The ends were cut back, 0 bases at V and 0 bases at J, with 9 bases in the middle. The CDR3 runs to 15 residues. Germline values: CDR1 MNHEY, CDR2 SMNVEV (reference sequence). The CDR3 region is CASSLSIESSYEQYF. DNA of the CDR3: TGTGCCAGCAGTTTATCCATAGAGAGCTCCTACGAGCAGTACTTC.

This clonotype was observed at least ten times. This chain connects TRBV15 to TRBJ2-1; 13 nucleotides align to TRBD2. The J segment lost 4 bases and the V segment lost 7 bases, leaving 4 bases of the junction unmatched. This CDR3 comprises 15 residues. Germline V lookup: CDR1 LNHNV, CDR2 YYDKDF (reference sequence). CDR3 in amino acids: CATTPGLAGYNEQFF. The CDR3 nucleotides read TGTGCCACCACCCCGGGACTAGCGGGATACAATGAGCAGTTCTTC.

This clonotype was picked up a small number of times. The chain joins TRBV7-9 to TRBJ2-3, with 8 bases that match TRBD2. Germline V gene sequence: CDR1 SEHNR, CDR2 FQNEAQ (reference sequence). J was trimmed by 4 bases and V by 5 bases; bases with no gene match: 8. The CDR3 has 15 amino acids. The CDR3 is CASSPGTRGSDTQYF. CDR3 coding DNA: TGTGCCAGCAGCCCCGGGACTAGAGGTTCAGATACGCAGTATTTT.

The sample holds many counts of this clonotype. V is TRBV28 and J is TRBJ2-1, with 8 bases identical to TRBD1. Germline lookup yields CDR1 MDHEN and CDR2 SYDVKM. The CDR3 is made up of 16 amino acids. V shed 6 bases and J 0 bases; nucleotides not matched to a gene: 7. The CDR3 nucleotides read TGTGCCAGCAGACGGACAGGGAAGAGCTCCTACAATGAGCAGTTCTTC. Translation gives CASRRTGKSSYNEQFF. The variable domain in full, completed from reference TRBV28 and TRBJ2-1, reads DVKVTQSSRYLVKRTGEKVFLECVQDMDHENMFWYRQDPGLGLRLIYFSYDVKMKEKGDIPEGYSVSREKKERFSLILESASTNQTSMYLCASRRTGKSSYNEQFFGPGTRLTVL.

This chain connects TRBV30 to TRBJ1-1, with 7 positions matching TRBD1. Germline trimming cut 3 bases from V and 4 bases from J; bases unmatched to any gene: 8. From germline, CDR1 is GTSNPN and CDR2 SVGIG (reference sequence). The CDR3 spans 14 residues. Written as DNA, the CDR3 is TGTGCCTGGAGGCCAAAGGGGGCAATCACTGAAGCTTTCTTT. It is translated as CAWRPKGAITEAFF.

This clonotype was picked up a small number of times. The gene calls are TRBV27 and TRBJ2-1, with a tentative D call TRBD1 (6 bases). Germline V gives CDR1 MNHEY, CDR2 SMNVEV (reference sequence). CDR3 size: 14 residues. V gave up 5 bases and J gave up 3 bases, with 11 bases separating them. DNA of the CDR3: TGTGCCAGCAGTCACGGACAGAACTACAATGAGCAGTTCTTC. This translates into CASSHGQNYNEQFF.